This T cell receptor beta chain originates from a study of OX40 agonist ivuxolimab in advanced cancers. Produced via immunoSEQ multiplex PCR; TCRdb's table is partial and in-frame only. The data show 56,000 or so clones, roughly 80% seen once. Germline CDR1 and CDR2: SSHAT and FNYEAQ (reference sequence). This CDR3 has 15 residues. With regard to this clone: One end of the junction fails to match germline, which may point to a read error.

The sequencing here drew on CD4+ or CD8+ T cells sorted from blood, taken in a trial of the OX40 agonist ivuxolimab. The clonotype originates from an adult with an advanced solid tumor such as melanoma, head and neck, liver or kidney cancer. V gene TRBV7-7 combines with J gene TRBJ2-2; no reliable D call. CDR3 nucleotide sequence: TGTGCTAGCAGCTTAGTAGCAGGCAACACCGGGGAGCTGTTTTTT. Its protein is CASSLVAGNTGELFF.